The 14 T cell receptor beta chains below come from one sample, sequenced in a study of blood T cell repertoires in COVID-19. Here immunoSEQ multiplex PCR was the method, and the copy in TCRdb shows in-frame clones only, minus some. The sample lists a few hundred thousand clones, over 75% seen once, with roughly 0.94% in the top ten. The sample taken for sequencing was peripheral blood. The source is a human donor with COVID-19, enrolled during active disease. The donor label of this sample is uncertain.

V gene TRBV6-5 combines with J gene TRBJ1-2, with TRBD1 matching over 9 bases. V trimming: 7 bases; J trimming: 3 bases; junction bases outside the gene matches: 6. The CDR3 is made up of 14 amino acids. CDR1 and CDR2 from the germline V gene are MNHEY and SVGAGI. The CDR3 bases are TGTGCCAGCAAACCGGGACAGGGAGACTATGGCTACACCTTC. Translated: CASKPGQGDYGYTF.

The table lists this clone with a count of one. The V gene is TRBV7-2, the J gene TRBJ2-7; 7 bases map to TRBD1. Germline V gene lookup returns CDR1 SGHTA and CDR2 FQGNSA. The CDR3 consists of 14 residues. With 3 bases clipped from V and 2 bases from J, the junction kept 4 bases outside the gene matches. CDR3 nucleotides: TGTGCCAGCAGCTTGGGACAGTTCCCCTACGAGCAGTACTTC. It specifies CASSLGQFPYEQYF.

Points on this clone: Its ends do not fully match the called genes, so a read error is possible. The chain uses TRBV7-7 and TRBJ2-1; TRBD2 matches at 9 bases. The CDR3 loop spans 14 amino acids. The germline gives CDR1 SSHAT, CDR2 FNYEAQ (reference sequence). CDR3 sequence: CASSRSGSPNEQFF. In DNA form, the CDR3 reads TGTGCTAGCAGCCGTAGCGGGAGTCCAAATGAGCAGTTCTTC.

The gene calls are TRBV18 and TRBJ2-5; perhaps TRBD2 as D (5 bases). Germline V lookup: CDR1 KGHSH, CDR2 LQKENI. CDR3 length: 11 amino acids. The V end was cut by 5 bases, the J end by 4 bases, with 5 bases between. The CDR3, as DNA: TGTGCCAGCTCAGCGGGAGAGACCCAGTACTTC. It encodes CASSAGETQYF.

The chain joins TRBV6-5 to TRBJ2-1, with 12 bases identical to TRBD2. V was pared by 6 bases and J by 9 bases, with 9 bases of the junction left unmatched. Germline V lookup: CDR1 MNHEY, CDR2 SVGAGI. The CDR3 spans 15 residues. The CDR3 coding sequence is TGTGCCAGCAGGATTCTAGCGGGAGGGCCGGGTGAGCAGTTCTTC. It specifies CASRILAGGPGEQFF.

This chain uses TRBV2 with TRBJ2-7; the match to TRBD1 covers 11 bases. The CDR3 has 13 residues. V was clipped by 6 bases and J by 7 bases; unmatched bases: 5. The germline gives CDR1 SNHLY, CDR2 FYNNEI. CDR3 region: CASRGTGGGEQYF. The CDR3, as DNA: TGTGCCAGCAGAGGGACAGGGGGTGGAGAGCAGTACTTC.

The chain carries TRBV6-2 or TRBV6-3 and TRBJ2-1; the D is unclear. Per the germline V gene, CDR1 is MNHEY and CDR2 is SVGEGT. The CDR3 length is 15 residues. V lost 6 bases to trimming and J lost 2 bases, with 14 bases between them. CDR3 sequence (DNA): TGTGCCAGCAGCCCGTTTACAAGTACCTACAATGAGCAGTTCTTC. Its translation: CASSPFTSTYNEQFF.

V and J are TRBV27 and TRBJ2-2; D may be TRBD1 (7 bases). V shed 3 bases and J shed 4 bases, with 21 bases lying between them. Looked up from germline, CDR1 is MNHEY and CDR2 is SMNVEV (reference sequence). The CDR3 consists of 18 residues. The CDR3 sequence: CASSFSYPQGGFTGELFF. DNA for the CDR3: TGTGCCAGCAGTTTCTCATACCCCCAGGGGGGTTTCACCGGGGAGCTGTTTTTT.

The chain couples TRBV30 to TRBJ1-5; 7 nucleotides line up with TRBD1. This CDR3 has 17 residues. Trimming removed 2 bases from V and 2 bases from J; junction bases left unmatched: 12. Germline CDR1 GTSNPN, CDR2 SVGIG (reference sequence). The CDR3 region is CAWSIRQGGRGNQPQHF. For the CDR3, the DNA is TGTGCCTGGAGTATTAGACAGGGAGGCCGAGGCAATCAGCCCCAGCATTTT.

The chain carries TRBV5-1 and TRBJ2-1, with 14 bases lining up with TRBD2. Trimming removed 0 bases from V and 9 bases from J; junction bases left unmatched: 2. The CDR3 covers 15 residues. From germline, CDR1 is SGHRS and CDR2 YFSETQ. The CDR3 nucleotides read TGCGCCAGCAGCTTGGTCGGGACTAGCGGGGGTGAGCAGTTCTTC. It codes for CASSLVGTSGGEQFF.

V is TRBV24-1 and J is TRBJ2-1; possibly TRBD2 for D (7 bases). The CDR3 extends over 16 amino acids. Germline-derived CDR1 and CDR2 are KGHDR and SFDVKD. The V gene lost 4 bases and the J gene lost 9 bases, with 21 bases spanning the gap. CDR3 sequence reads: CATSEPGTPRGGEQFF. The CDR3 DNA reads TGTGCCACCAGTGAACCCGGGACACCAAGGGGGGGTGAGCAGTTCTTC.

This rearrangement joins TRBV4-1 to TRBJ2-7, with D maybe TRBD2 (7 bases). The CDR3 contains 16 residues. Trimming took off 4 bases at V and 1 base at J, with 17 bases between the two ends. Germline V gene sequence: CDR1 MGHRA, CDR2 YSYEKL. The CDR3 here is CASSPRGAAGSYEQYF. The CDR3 nucleotides are TGCGCCAGCAGCCCACGGGGGGCAGCGGGGTCCTACGAGCAGTACTTC.

V is TRBV3-1 (or the pseudogene TRBV3-2) and J is TRBJ1-4; possibly TRBD1 for D (5 bases). This CDR3 comprises 14 residues. Germline V gene sequence: CDR1 LGHDT, CDR2 YNNKEL (reference sequence). V gave up 6 bases and J gave up 1 base, with 9 bases separating them. The chain's CDR3 is CASSPGQTNEKLFF. The DNA of the CDR3 is TGTGCCAGCAGTCCAGGACAAACTAATGAAAAACTGTTTTTT.

The chain combines TRBV27 with TRBJ2-7; TRBD2 matches 9 bases. CDR3 size: 15 residues. V was clipped by 0 bases and J by 2 bases; unmatched bases: 2. Germline assignment: CDR1 MNHEY and CDR2 SMNVEV (reference sequence). The CDR3 region is CASSLSGGRAYEQYF. The CDR3 nucleotides read TGTGCCAGCAGTTTATCCGGCGGGAGGGCCTACGAGCAGTACTTC.